This T cell receptor beta chain derives from a study of vaccination effects on CD4 cells after COVID-19. Under the ViraFEST assay, PBMC were stimulated with viral peptide pools so that antigen-specific CD4+ T cells expanded. Sequencing was performed afterwards. When around nine days of culture had elapsed, CD4+ T cells were isolated. Nucleocapsid antibodies stayed negative before and after vaccination, showing no earlier SARS-CoV-2 infection. A remark on this clone: Its specificity is not known.

Study-wide points: Vaccine- and infection-induced clones showed marked clonal contraction late following vaccination.

From germline, CDR1 is GTSNPN and CDR2 SVGIG (reference sequence). After removal of 8 bases from V and 0 bases from J, the junction contained 3 bases not matched to a gene. The CDR3 has 13 residues. The repertoire was sequenced with immunoSEQ multiplex PCR; TCRdb's copy has only in-frame clones and lacks some. Among tens of thousands of clones listed, 76% were seen once. The TCR sequence derives from a human donor who received a COVID-19 vaccine. V is TRBV30 and J is TRBJ2-1; 8 nucleotides align to TRBD1. The sequenced sample was CD4+ T cells from PBMCs cultured with HCoV-NL63 spike peptides, obtained before COVID-19 vaccination. The CDR3 nucleotides read TGTGCCGGACAGGGTCACTCCTACAATGAGCAGTTCTTC. Its translation: CAGQGHSYNEQFF.